One TCR beta chain is described in this entry. Germline V lookup: CDR1 MDHEN, CDR2 SYDVKM. With 5 bases removed from V and 3 bases from J, the gap between germline ends came to 17 bases. CDR3 size: 16 residues. Authors' analysis steps: Scientists estimated how many nucleated cells there were by amplifying reference gene primers. Profiling relied on immunoSEQ multiplex PCR, and the TCRdb table lists in-frame clones only, not all of them. V, J and clone size are taken as reported in that table, and D and trimming were inferred from the DNA itself. The sample has some 90,000 clones, 89% seen once. This entry comes from a study of blood T cell repertoires in COVID-19. At the level of the study: Material from acute and convalescent COVID-19 was sourced from the United States, Italy and Spain.

The sequence derives from a woman of 80 years or more with active COVID-19. The chain combines TRBV28 with TRBJ2-1; D not resolved. The source material was peripheral blood. The CDR3 reads CASSPLAAPYYNEQFF. Written as DNA, the CDR3 is TGTGCCAGCAGTCCCCTTGCGGCACCCTACTACAATGAGCAGTTCTTC.